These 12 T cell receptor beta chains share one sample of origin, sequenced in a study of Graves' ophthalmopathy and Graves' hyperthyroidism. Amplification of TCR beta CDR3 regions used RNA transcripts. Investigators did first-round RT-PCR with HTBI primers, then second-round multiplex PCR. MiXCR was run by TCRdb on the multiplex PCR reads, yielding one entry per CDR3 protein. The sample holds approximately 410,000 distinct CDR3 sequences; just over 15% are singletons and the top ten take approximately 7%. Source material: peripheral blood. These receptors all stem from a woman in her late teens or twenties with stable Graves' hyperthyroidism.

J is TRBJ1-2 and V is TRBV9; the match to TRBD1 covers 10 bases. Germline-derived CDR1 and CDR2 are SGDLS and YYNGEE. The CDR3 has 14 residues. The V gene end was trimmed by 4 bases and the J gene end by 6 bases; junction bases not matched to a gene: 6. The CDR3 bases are TGTGCCAGCAGCCTGGGGGGACAGGGGCATGGCTACACCTTC. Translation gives CASSLGGQGHGYTF.

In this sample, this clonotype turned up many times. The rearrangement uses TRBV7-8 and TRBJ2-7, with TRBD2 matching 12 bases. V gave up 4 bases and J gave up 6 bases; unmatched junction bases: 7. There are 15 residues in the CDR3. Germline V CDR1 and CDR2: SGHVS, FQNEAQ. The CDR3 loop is CASSSLGLAGTEQYF. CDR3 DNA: TGTGCCAGCAGCTCCCTCGGACTAGCGGGGACCGAGCAGTACTTC. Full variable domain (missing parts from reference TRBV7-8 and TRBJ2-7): GAGVSQSPRYKVAKRGQDVALRCDPISGHVSLFWYQQALGQGPEFLTYFQNEAQLDKSGLPSDRFFAERPEGSVSTLKIQRTQQEDSAVYLCASSSLGLAGTEQYFGPGTRLTVT.

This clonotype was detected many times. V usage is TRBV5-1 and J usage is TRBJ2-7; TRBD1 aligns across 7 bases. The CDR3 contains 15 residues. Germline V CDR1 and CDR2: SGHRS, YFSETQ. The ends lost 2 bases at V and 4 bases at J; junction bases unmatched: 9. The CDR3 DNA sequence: TGCGCCAGCAGCTTCTTTACAGGGGACAGTTACGAGCAGTACTTC. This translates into CASSFFTGDSYEQYF.

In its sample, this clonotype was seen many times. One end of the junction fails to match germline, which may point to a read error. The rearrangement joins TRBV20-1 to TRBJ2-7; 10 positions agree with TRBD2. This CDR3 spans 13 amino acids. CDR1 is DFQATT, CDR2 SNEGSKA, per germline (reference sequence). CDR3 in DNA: TGCAGTGCTAGAGACCGGAGCGGGGGGGCGCCGCACTTC. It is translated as CSARDRSGGAPHF.

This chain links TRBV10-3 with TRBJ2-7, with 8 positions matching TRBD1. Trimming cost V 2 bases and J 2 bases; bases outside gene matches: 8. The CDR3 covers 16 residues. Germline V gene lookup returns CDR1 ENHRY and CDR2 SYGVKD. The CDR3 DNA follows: TGTGCCATCAGTGAGCAGAAGCAGGGGGCAACCTACGAGCAGTACTTC. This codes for CAISEQKQGATYEQYF.

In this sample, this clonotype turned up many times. The CDR3 nucleotides read TGTGCCAGCAGACGACAGGGGACGGCTTTCTTT. Its protein product is CASRRQGTAFF. The chain recombines TRBV12-3 or TRBV12-4 with TRBJ1-1; 8 nucleotides line up with TRBD1. This CDR3 has 11 amino acids. Trimming cost V 6 bases and J 11 bases; bases outside gene matches: 5.

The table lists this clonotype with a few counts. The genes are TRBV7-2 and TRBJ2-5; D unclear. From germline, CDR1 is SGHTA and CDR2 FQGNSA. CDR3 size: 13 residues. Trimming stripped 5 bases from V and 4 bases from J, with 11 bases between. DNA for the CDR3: TGTGCCAGCAGCCTTTATCCCCGAGAGACCCAGTACTTC. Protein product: CASSLYPRETQYF.

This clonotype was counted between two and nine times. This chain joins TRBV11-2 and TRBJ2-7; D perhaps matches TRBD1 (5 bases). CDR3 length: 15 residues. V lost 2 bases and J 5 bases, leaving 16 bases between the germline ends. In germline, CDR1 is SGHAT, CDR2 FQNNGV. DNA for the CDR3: TGTGCCAGCAGCTTAAGGGGCAGGCTGGTTGACGAGCAGTACTTC. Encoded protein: CASSLRGRLVDEQYF.

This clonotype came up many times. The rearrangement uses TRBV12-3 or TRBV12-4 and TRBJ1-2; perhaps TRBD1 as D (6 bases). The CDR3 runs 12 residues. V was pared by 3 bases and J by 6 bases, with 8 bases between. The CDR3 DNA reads TGTGCCAGCAGTTTTTACAGGGATGGCTACACCTTC. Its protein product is CASSFYRDGYTF.

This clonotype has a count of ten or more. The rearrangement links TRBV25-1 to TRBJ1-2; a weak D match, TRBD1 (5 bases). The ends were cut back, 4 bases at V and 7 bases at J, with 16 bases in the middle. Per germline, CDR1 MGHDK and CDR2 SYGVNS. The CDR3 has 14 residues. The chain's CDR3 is CASSASLWGSGYTF. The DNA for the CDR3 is TGTGCCAGCAGTGCCTCACTATGGGGGTCTGGCTACACCTTC.

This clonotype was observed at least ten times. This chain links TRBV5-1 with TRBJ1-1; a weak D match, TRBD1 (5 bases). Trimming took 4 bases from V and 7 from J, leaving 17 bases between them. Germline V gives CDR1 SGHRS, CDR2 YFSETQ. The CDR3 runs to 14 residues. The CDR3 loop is CASSHSGADLEAFF. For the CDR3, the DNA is TGCGCCAGCAGCCATTCCGGGGCGGACCTTGAAGCTTTCTTT.

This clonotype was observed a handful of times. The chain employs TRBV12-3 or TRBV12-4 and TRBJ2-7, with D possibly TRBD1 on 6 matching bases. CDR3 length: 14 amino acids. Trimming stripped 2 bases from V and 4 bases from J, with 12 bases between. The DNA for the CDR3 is TGTGCCAGCAGTTTACAGGGGTTGGAGTACGAGCAGTACTTC. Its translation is CASSLQGLEYEQYF.